The 12 T cell receptor beta chains below were found in one sample sequenced in a study of blood T cell repertoires in COVID-19. The method was immunoSEQ multiplex PCR; TCRdb's version includes in-frame clones alone and lacks a portion of them. The sample lists fewer than 200,000 clones, 87% seen once, with more than 1.5% in the top ten. The material sequenced was peripheral blood. All receptors derive from a woman in her forties or fifties with acute or convalescent COVID-19.

The J gene is TRBJ2-5, the V gene TRBV6-2 or TRBV6-3; TRBD1 aligns across 10 bases. With 5 bases clipped from V and 5 bases from J, the junction kept 5 bases outside the gene matches. Looked up from germline, CDR1 is MNHEY and CDR2 is SVGEGT. The CDR3 sequence is 14 residues long. In DNA form, the CDR3 reads TGTGCCAGCAGTAAGACAGGGGGCGAGGAGACCCAGTACTTC. Protein: CASSKTGGEETQYF.

The rearrangement links TRBV6-5 to TRBJ1-2; D is perhaps TRBD1 (6 bases). Germline V gene data show CDR1 as MNHEY and CDR2 as SVGAGI. The CDR3 spans 13 residues. Trimming left V 7 bases short and J 8 bases short, with 17 bases between. CDR3 sequence: CASTLDSLEGYTF. For the CDR3, the DNA is TGTGCCAGCACCTTGGACAGCCTCGAGGGCTACACCTTC.

In regard to this clone: This specimen includes other DNA sequences encoding the same CDR3. The V and J genes are TRBV5-1 and TRBJ2-3, with 8 bases lining up with TRBD1. Germline assignment: CDR1 SGHRS and CDR2 YFSETQ. After removal of 0 bases from V and 3 bases from J, the junction contained 3 bases not matched to a gene. CDR3 size: 15 residues. CDR3 in amino acids: CASSLVTGGTDTQYF. The CDR3 DNA follows: TGCGCCAGCAGCTTGGTTACAGGGGGAACAGATACGCAGTATTTT.

The rearrangement links TRBV4-3 to TRBJ2-2; 10 bases map to TRBD1. The CDR3 contains 17 residues. Trimming cost V 2 bases and J 0 bases; bases outside gene matches: 3. The V gene's germline CDR1 is LGHNA and CDR2 YSLEER. CDR3 DNA sequence: TGCGCCAGCAGCCAATCCGGGACAGGGGCGAACACCGGGGAGCTGTTTTTT. This sequence encodes CASSQSGTGANTGELFF.

The J gene is TRBJ1-1, the V gene TRBV18; 8 nucleotides line up with TRBD1. Germline CDR1 and CDR2: KGHSH and LQKENI. Trimming removed 6 bases from V and 3 bases from J; junction bases left unmatched: 6. CDR3 size: 14 residues. CDR3 nucleotides: TGTGCCAGCTCCGACAGGGGTCAGGACACTGAAGCTTTCTTT. Its protein is CASSDRGQDTEAFF.

The chain has TRBV5-1 and TRBJ1-3; D perhaps matches TRBD1 (5 bases). This CDR3 region has 15 residues. Per germline, CDR1 SGHRS and CDR2 YFSETQ. The germline V and J ends were trimmed by 4 bases and 4 bases, with 15 bases remaining between them. In nucleotides, the CDR3 is TGCGCCAGCAGCCTCGGGGGTGATAGGGGAAACACCATATATTTT. Its protein is CASSLGGDRGNTIYF. Full variable domain (remainder filled in from reference TRBV5-1 and TRBJ1-3): KAGVTQTPRYLIKTRGQQVTLSCSPISGHRSVSWYQQTPGQGLQFLFEYFSETQRNKGNFPGRFSGRQFSNSRSEMNVSTLELGDSALYLCASSLGGDRGNTIYFGEGSWLTVV.

The chain carries TRBV7-2 and TRBJ2-1; D might be TRBD2 (6 bases). The V end lost 5 bases, the J end lost 7 bases, and 21 bases lay between the germline ends. CDR3 length equals 16 residues. Germline V lookup: CDR1 SGHTA, CDR2 FQGNSA. The CDR3 region is CASSPGGALSGNEQFF. The CDR3 nucleotides read TGTGCCAGCAGCCCCGGGGGAGCTTTGTCAGGGAATGAGCAGTTCTTC.

J is TRBJ2-5 and V is TRBV9, with a weak D call TRBD2 (6 bases). Germline CDR1 SGDLS, CDR2 YYNGEE. Trimming shortened V by 4 bases and J by 5 bases, and 21 bases separated the two germline ends. This CDR3 contains 16 residues. CDR3 sequence reads: CASSSSEGVTWETQYF. As DNA, the CDR3 is TGTGCCAGCAGCTCATCGGAGGGAGTGACGTGGGAGACCCAGTACTTC. Filled out from reference TRBV9 and TRBJ2-5, the complete variable domain reads DSGVTQTPKHLITATGQRVTLRCSPRSGDLSVYWYQQSLDQGLQFLIQYYNGEERAKGNILERFSAQQFPDLHSELNLSSLELGDSALYFCASSSSEGVTWETQYFGPGTRLLVL.

V gene TRBV7-2 combines with J gene TRBJ1-1, with no clear D. Trimming removed 2 bases from V and 0 bases from J, with 7 bases in between. Germline V gene sequence: CDR1 SGHTA, CDR2 FQGNSA. This CDR3 is built from 14 residues. The CDR3 sequence is CASSLSAVNTEAFF. CDR3 nucleotides: TGTGCCAGCAGCTTATCGGCGGTGAACACTGAAGCTTTCTTT. Full variable domain (outside the CDR3, taken from reference TRBV7-2 and TRBJ1-1): GAGVSQSPSNKVTEKGKDVELRCDPISGHTALYWYRQSLGQGLEFLIYFQGNSAPDKSGLPSDRFSAERTGGSVSTLTIQRTQQEDSAVYLCASSLSAVNTEAFFGQGTRLTVV.

The rearrangement links TRBV5-4 to TRBJ1-2, with D possibly TRBD1 on 5 matching bases. V lost 0 bases to trimming and J lost 6 bases, with 9 bases between them. The CDR3 contains 13 residues. The germline gives CDR1 SGHNT, CDR2 YYREEE (reference sequence). The CDR3 nucleotides read TGTGCCAGCAGCTTGGCCGCGGGGGATGGCTACACCTTC. This gives the protein CASSLAAGDGYTF.

This sequence joins TRBV5-5 and TRBJ1-2; the D gene is possibly TRBD1 (5 bases). Trimming removed 4 bases at V and 4 bases at J, with 8 bases between. The V gene's germline CDR1 is SGHKS and CDR2 YYEKEE (reference sequence). The CDR3 extends over 12 amino acids. CDR3 DNA sequence: TGTGCCAGCAGCCCGACAGCCTATGGCTACACCTTC. Protein sequence: CASSPTAYGYTF.

This clone turned up a few times. V gene TRBV10-3 combines with J gene TRBJ1-5, with 8 bases matching TRBD1. The CDR3 is 15 residues long. Looked up from germline, CDR1 is ENHRY and CDR2 is SYGVKD. V lost 4 bases to trimming and J lost 1 base; unmatched junction nucleotides: 3. CDR3 protein: CAISVSGGSNQPQHF. DNA of the CDR3: TGTGCCATCAGTGTCTCAGGGGGCAGCAATCAGCCCCAGCATTTT.